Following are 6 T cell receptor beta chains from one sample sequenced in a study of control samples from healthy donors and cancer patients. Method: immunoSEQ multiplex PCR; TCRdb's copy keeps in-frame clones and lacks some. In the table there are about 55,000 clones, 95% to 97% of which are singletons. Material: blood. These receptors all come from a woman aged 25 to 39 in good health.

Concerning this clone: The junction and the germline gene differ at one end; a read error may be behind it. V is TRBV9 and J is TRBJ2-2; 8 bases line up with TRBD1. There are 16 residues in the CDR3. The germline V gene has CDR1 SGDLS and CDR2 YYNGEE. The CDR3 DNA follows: TGTACCAGCAGGTTAGGTCAGGGGGCCAACACCGGGGAGCTGTTTTTT. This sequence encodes CTSRLGQGANTGELFF.

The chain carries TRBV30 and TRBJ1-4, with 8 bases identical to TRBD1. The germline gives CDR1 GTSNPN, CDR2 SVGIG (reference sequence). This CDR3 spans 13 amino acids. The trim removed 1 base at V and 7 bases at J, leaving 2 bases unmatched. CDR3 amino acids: CAWSGQGFEKLFF. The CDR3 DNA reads TGTGCCTGGAGTGGACAGGGGTTTGAAAAACTGTTTTTT.

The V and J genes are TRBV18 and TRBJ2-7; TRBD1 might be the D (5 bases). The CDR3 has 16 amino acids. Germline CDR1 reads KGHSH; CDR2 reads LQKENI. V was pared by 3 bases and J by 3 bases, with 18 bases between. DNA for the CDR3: TGTGCCAGCTCACCCGAAGAAGGGGCAGATTTCTACGAGCAGTACTTC. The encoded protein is CASSPEEGADFYEQYF.

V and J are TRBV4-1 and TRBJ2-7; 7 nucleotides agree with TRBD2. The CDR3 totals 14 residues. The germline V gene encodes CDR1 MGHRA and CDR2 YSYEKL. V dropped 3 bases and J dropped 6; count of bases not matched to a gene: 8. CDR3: CASSQGGDGGEQYF. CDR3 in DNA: TGCGCCAGCAGCCAGGGGGGGGACGGAGGCGAGCAGTACTTC.

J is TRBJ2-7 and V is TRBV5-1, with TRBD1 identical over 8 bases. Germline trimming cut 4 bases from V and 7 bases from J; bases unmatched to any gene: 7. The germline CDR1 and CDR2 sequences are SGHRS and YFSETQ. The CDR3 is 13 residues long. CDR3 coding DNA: TGCGCCAGCAGCGGACAGGGTTACATGGAGCAGTACTTC. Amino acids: CASSGQGYMEQYF.

The CDR3 DNA reads as TGTGCCACCTTACAGGGCACTAGCACAGATACGCAGTATTTT. As protein: CATLQGTSTDTQYF. The chain has TRBV7-9 and TRBJ2-3; D may be TRBD1 (6 bases). The CDR3 runs 14 residues. Trimming removed 10 bases from V and 0 bases from J, with 14 bases in between. Germline values: CDR1 SEHNR, CDR2 FQNEAQ (reference sequence).